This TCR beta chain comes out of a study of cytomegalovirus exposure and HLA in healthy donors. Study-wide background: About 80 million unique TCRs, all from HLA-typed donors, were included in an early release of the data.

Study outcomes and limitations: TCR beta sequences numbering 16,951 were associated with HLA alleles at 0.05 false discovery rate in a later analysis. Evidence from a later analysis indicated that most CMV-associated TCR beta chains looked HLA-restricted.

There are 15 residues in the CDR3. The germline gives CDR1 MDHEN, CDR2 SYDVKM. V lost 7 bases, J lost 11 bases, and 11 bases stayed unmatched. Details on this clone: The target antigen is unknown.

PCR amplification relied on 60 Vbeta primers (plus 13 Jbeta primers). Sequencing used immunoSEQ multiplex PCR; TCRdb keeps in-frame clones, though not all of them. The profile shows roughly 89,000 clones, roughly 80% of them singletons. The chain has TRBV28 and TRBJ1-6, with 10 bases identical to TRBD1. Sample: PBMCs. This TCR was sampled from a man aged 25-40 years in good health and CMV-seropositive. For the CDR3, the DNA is TGTGCCAGCACCCCCCGGGACAGGGGAACGACACCCCTCCACTTT. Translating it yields CASTPRDRGTTPLHF.